The rows below give T cell receptor beta chains drawn from one sample of a study of glioma-infiltrating T cells after dendritic cell vaccination. Sequencing used immunoSEQ multiplex PCR; TCRdb keeps in-frame clones, though not all of them. The sample has more than 60,000 clones; approximately 78% are singletons. Here the sequenced sample was blood, taken before dendritic cell vaccination. Receptors were obtained from a human donor with glioblastoma. Each CDR3 is given with its conserved first and last residue. The order of the fields is J gene, V gene, CDR3 length, clone size, D gene, CDR3 DNA, CDR3 protein. D genes are given only for firm matches. Size is omitted from some rows. Given values are once, few, many or a class for expanded clones.

>TRBJ1-6|TRBV4-1|17|-|-
TGCGCCAGCAGCCCCTCGGGACACCGATTAAGCGTATTACCCCTCCACTTT
CASSPSGHRLSVLPLHF
>TRBJ2-2|TRBV5-1|15|-|TRBD1
TGCGCCAGCAGCCGAGGACAGGGGTTAACCGGGGAGCTGTTTTTT
CASSRGQGLTGELFF
>TRBJ2-3|TRBV5-4|16|-|-
TGTGCCAGCAGCCTAACGGAGCATCCTAGCACAGATACGCAGTATTTT
CASSLTEHPSTDTQYF
>TRBJ2-3|TRBV5-6|17|few|TRBD2
TGTGCCAGCAGCTTGATTTGGCGGACTAGGCTCACAGATACGCAGTATTTT
CASSLIWRTRLTDTQYF
>TRBJ2-1|TRBV7-2|13|-|-
TGTGCCAGCAGCTTAGCGTGGGCAGGGCTTCAGTTCTTC
CASSLAWAGLQFF
>TRBJ2-7|TRBV5-1|14|-|TRBD2
TGCGCCAGCAGCTTGGCTAGCGGGTTCTACGAGCAGTACTTC
CASSLASGFYEQYF
>TRBJ2-7|TRBV7-9|13|once|-
TGTGCCAGCAGCCAGGCGGGCGGGCACGAGCAGTACTTC
CASSQAGGHEQYF
>TRBJ1-5|TRBV7-9|13|-|TRBD1
TGTGCCAGCAGATCGACAGGGAATCAGCCCCAGCATTTT
CASRSTGNQPQHF
>TRBJ1-2|TRBV25-1|12|-|-
TGTGCCAGCAGTGGCCCAGGGGTTGGCTACACCTTC
CASSGPGVGYTF
>TRBJ2-3|TRBV9|15|-|-
TGTGCCAGCAGCGTAGCTACTAGTGGCACAGATACGCAGTATTTT
CASSVATSGTDTQYF
>TRBJ2-2|TRBV7-8|14|-|TRBD1
TGTGCCAGCAGCCCAGGACAGGGGGCGTGGGAGCTGTTTTTT
CASSPGQGAWELFF
>TRBJ2-7|TRBV11-3|15|-|TRBD1
TGTGCCAGCAGCCCTTACGGACAGGGTAAGAACGAGCAGTACTTC
CASSPYGQGKNEQYF
>TRBJ2-7|TRBV7-2|15|-|TRBD2
TGTGCCAGCAGCGCCTTAGCGGGGGGGCATGGGGAGCAGTACTTC
CASSALAGGHGEQYF
>TRBJ1-1|TRBV7-6|13|-|TRBD1
TGTGCCAGCAGCGTGGGACAGAGGACTGAAGCTTTCTTT
CASSVGQRTEAFF
>TRBJ1-3|TRBV28|14|-|-
TGTGCCAGCAGCCCTTGGAGCGCTGGAAACACCATATATTTT
CASSPWSAGNTIYF
>TRBJ1-4|TRBV4-2|15|-|TRBD1
TGTGCCAGCAGCCAAGACAGGGGGTTCACGGAAAAACTGTTTTTT
CASSQDRGFTEKLFF
>TRBJ2-7|TRBV2|13|-|TRBD2
TGTGCCAGCAGTGGCGGGAGGGCCTACGAGCAGTACTTC
CASSGGRAYEQYF
>TRBJ1-2|TRBV18|13|-|-
TGTGCCAGCTCACCGGACGGGACATACGGCTACACCTTC
CASSPDGTYGYTF
>TRBJ1-3|TRBV11-3|17|few|-
TGTGCCAGCAGCTTAGGAGGAGCCCTCACCTCTGGAAACACCATATATTTT
CASSLGGALTSGNTIYF